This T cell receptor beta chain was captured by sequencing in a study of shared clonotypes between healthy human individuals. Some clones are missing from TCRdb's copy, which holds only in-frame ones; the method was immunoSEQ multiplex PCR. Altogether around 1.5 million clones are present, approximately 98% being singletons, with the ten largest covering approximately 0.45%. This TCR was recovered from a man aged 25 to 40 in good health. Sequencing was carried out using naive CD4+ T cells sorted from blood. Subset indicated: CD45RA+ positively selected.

CDR3 loop: CASSLQGQSSYEQYF. The CDR3 DNA reads TGTGCCAGCAGCTTGCAGGGACAGAGCTCCTACGAGCAGTACTTC. The chain carries TRBV5-4 and TRBJ2-7, with 7 bases lining up with TRBD1. The germline V gene has CDR1 SGHNT and CDR2 YYREEE (reference sequence). J lost 0 bases, V lost 1 base, and 4 bases had no gene match. This CDR3 spans 15 amino acids.